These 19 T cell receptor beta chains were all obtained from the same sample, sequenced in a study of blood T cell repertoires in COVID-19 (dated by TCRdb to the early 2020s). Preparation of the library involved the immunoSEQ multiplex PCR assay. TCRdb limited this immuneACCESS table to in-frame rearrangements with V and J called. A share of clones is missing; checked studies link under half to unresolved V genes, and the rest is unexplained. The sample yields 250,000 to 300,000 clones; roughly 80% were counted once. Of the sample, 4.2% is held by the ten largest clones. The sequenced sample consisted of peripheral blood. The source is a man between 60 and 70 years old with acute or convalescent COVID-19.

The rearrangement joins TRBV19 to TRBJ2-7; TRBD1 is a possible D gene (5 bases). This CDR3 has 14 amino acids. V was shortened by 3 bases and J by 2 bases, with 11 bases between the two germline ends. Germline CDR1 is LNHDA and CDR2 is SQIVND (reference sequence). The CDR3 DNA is TGTGCCAGTAGTATTGAAAGGGGCACCTACGAGCAGTACTTC. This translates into CASSIERGTYEQYF.

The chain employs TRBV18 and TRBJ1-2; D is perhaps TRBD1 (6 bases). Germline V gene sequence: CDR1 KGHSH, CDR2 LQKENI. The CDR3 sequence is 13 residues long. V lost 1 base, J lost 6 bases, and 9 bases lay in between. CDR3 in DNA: TGTGCCAGCTCACCACGGACAGAGGATGGCTACACCTTC. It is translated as CASSPRTEDGYTF.

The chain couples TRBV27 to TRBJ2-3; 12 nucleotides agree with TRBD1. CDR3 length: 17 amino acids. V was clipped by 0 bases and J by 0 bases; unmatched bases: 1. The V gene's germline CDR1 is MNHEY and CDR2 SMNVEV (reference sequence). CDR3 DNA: TGTGCCAGCAGTTTATCGGGACAGGGGGCGAGCACAGATACGCAGTATTTT. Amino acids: CASSLSGQGASTDTQYF.

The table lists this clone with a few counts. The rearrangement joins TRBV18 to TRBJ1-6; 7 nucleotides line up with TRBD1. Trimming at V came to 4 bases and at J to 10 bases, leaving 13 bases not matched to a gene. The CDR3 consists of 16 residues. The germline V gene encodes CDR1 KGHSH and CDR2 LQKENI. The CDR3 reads CASSLQEGPDRSPLHF. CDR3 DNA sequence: TGTGCCAGCTCACTTCAAGAGGGCCCGGACAGGTCACCCCTCCACTTT.

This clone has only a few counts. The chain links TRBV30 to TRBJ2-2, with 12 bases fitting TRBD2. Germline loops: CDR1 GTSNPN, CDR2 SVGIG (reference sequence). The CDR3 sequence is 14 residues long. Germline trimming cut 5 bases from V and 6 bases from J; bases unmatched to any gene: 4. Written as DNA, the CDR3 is TGTGCCTGGGGACTAGCGGGGTCGGCCGGGGAGCTGTTTTTT. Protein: CAWGLAGSAGELFF.

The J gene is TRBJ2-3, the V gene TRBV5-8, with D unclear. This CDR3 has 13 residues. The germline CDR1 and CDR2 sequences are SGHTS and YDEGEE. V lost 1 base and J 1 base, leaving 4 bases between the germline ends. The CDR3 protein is CASSLPGTDTQYF. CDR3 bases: TGTGCCAGCAGCTTGCCCGGCACAGATACGCAGTATTTT. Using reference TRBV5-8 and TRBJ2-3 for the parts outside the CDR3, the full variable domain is EAGVTQSPTHLIKTRGQQATLRCSPISGHTSVYWYQQALGLGLQFLLWYDEGEERNRGNFPPRFSGRQFPNYSSELNVNALELEDSALYLCASSLPGTDTQYFGPGTRLTVL.

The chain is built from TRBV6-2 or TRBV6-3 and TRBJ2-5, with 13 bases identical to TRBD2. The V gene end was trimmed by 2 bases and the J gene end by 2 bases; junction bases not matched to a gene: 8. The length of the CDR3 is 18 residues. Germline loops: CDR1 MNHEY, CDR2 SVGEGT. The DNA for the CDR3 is TGTGCCAGCAGTTACGGTCTGACTAGCGGGAGGTCTCAAGAGACCCAGTACTTC. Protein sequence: CASSYGLTSGRSQETQYF.

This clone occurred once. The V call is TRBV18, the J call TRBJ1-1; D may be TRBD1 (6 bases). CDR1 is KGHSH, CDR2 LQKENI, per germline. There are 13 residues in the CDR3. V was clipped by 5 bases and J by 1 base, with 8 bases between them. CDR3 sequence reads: CASSSGENTEAFF. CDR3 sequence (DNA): TGTGCCAGCTCATCAGGGGAGAACACTGAAGCTTTCTTT.

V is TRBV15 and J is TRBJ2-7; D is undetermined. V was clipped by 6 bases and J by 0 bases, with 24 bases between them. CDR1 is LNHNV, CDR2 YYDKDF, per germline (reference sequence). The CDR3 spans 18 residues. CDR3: CATSYYPPAFWISYEQYF. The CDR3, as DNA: TGTGCCACCAGTTACTACCCCCCAGCCTTCTGGATCTCCTACGAGCAGTACTTC.

CDR3 nucleotides: TGCAGCGCTGGTCCGGGACAGGGCTATGGCTACACCTTC. Residues: CSAGPGQGYGYTF. The genes are TRBV29-1 and TRBJ1-2, with TRBD1 identical over 9 bases. From germline, CDR1 is SQVTM and CDR2 ANQGSEA. The CDR3 runs 13 residues. The J segment lost 4 bases and the V segment lost 7 bases, leaving 7 bases of the junction unmatched.

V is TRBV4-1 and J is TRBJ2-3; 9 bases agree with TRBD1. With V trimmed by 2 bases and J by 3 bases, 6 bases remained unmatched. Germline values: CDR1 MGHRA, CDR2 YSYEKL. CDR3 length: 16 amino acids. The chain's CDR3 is CASSQPTGGRTDTQYF. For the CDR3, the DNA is TGCGCCAGCAGCCAACCGACAGGGGGTAGGACAGATACGCAGTATTTT.

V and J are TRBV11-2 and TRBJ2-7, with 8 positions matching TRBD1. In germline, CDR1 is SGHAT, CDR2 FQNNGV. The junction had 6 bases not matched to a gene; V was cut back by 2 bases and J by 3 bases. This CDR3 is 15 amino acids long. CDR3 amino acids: CASSLSHRGVYEQYF. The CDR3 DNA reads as TGTGCCAGCAGCTTATCACACAGGGGGGTCTACGAGCAGTACTTC.

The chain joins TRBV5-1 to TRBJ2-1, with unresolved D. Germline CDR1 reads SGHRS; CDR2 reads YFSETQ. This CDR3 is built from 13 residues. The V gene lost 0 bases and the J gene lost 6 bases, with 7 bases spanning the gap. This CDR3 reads CASSLGAANEQFF. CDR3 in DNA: TGCGCCAGCAGCTTGGGGGCAGCCAATGAGCAGTTCTTC. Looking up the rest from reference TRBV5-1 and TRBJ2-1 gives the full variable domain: KAGVTQTPRYLIKTRGQQVTLSCSPISGHRSVSWYQQTPGQGLQFLFEYFSETQRNKGNFPGRFSGRQFSNSRSEMNVSTLELGDSALYLCASSLGAANEQFFGPGTRLTVL.

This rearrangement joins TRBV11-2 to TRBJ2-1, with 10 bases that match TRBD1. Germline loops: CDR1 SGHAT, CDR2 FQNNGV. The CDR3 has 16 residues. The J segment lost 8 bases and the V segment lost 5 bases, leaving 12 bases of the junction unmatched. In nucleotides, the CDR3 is TGTGCCAGCAGCCGAGACGGGGACAGGGGATCGGATGAGCAGTTCTTC. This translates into CASSRDGDRGSDEQFF.

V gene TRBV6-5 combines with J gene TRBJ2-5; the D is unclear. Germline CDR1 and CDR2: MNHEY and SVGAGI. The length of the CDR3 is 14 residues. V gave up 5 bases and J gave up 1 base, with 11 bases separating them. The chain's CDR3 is CASSPRHIQETQYF. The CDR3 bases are TGTGCCAGCAGTCCGAGACACATCCAAGAGACCCAGTACTTC.

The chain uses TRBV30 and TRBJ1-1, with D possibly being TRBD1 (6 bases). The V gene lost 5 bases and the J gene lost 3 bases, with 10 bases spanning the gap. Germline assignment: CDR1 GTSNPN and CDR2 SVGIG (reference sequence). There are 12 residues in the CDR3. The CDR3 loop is CAWQQGYTEAFF. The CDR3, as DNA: TGTGCCTGGCAACAGGGTTACACTGAAGCTTTCTTT.

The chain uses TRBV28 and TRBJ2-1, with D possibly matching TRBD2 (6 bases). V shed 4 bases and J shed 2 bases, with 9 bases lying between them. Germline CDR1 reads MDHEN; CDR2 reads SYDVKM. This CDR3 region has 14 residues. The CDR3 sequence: CASSSGGTYNEQFF. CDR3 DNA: TGTGCCAGCAGTTCCGGAGGGACCTACAATGAGCAGTTCTTC.

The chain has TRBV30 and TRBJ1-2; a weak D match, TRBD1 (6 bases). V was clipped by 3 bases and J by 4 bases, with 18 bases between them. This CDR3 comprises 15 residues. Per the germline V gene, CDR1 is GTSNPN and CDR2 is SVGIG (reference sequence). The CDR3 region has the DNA TGTGCCTGGAGGCGAACAGGGAACTCGATCTATGGCTACACCTTC. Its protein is CAWRRTGNSIYGYTF.

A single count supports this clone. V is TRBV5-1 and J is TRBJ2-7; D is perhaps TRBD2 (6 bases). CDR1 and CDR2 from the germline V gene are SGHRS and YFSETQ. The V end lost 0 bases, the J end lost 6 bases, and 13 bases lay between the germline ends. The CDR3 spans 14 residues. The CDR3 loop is CASSLALAESEQYF. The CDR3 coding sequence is TGCGCCAGCAGCTTGGCCTTAGCGGAGAGCGAGCAGTACTTC.